The 5 T cell receptor beta chains listed next were all sequenced from one sample in a study of blood T cell repertoires in COVID-19. Sequenced by immunoSEQ multiplex PCR; TCRdb stores in-frame clones only, minus some. Of some 60,000 clones in the sample, approximately 80% were seen once. The sequenced sample consisted of peripheral blood. The receptors originated from an elderly woman with active or convalescent COVID-19.

This chain uses TRBV5-6 with TRBJ2-3; no clear D. CDR3 length equals 14 residues. The V end was cut by 4 bases, the J end by 1 base, with 10 bases between. CDR1 is SGHDT, CDR2 YYEEEE, per germline. The CDR3 sequence is CASSLSSGTDTQYF. In nucleotides, the CDR3 is TGTGCCAGCAGCCTTAGCAGCGGCACAGATACGCAGTATTTT. Drawing the rest from reference TRBV5-6 and TRBJ2-3, the complete variable domain is DAGVTQSPTHLIKTRGQQVTLRCSPKSGHDTVSWYQQALGQGPQFIFQYYEEEERQRGNFPDRFSGHQFPNYSSELNVNALLLGDSALYLCASSLSSGTDTQYFGPGTRLTVL.

This chain joins TRBV9 and TRBJ1-4; possible D gene TRBD1, 6 bases. CDR1 is SGDLS and CDR2 is YYNGEE in the germline V gene. With 3 bases removed from V and 7 bases from J, the gap between germline ends came to 10 bases. The CDR3 is 13 amino acids. The DNA of the CDR3 is TGTGCCAGCAGCGCCAGGGGTGGTGAAAAACTGTTTTTT. Translation: CASSARGGEKLFF.

With respect to this clone: Relative to the germline gene, one junction end is altered; a read error may explain this. The chain combines TRBV7-2 with TRBJ1-5, with 7 bases identical to TRBD1. The CDR3 runs 13 residues. Germline loops: CDR1 SGHTA, CDR2 FQGNSA. This chain's CDR3 is CASTEGGKQPQHF. The CDR3 bases are TGTGCCAGCACCGAAGGGGGCAAGCAGCCCCAGCATTTT.

CDR3 bases: TGTGCCACCGAGCAGGGGGTCACCGGGGAGCTGTTTTTT. This codes for CATEQGVTGELFF. The rearrangement uses TRBV24-1 and TRBJ2-2; 7 nucleotides agree with TRBD1. The CDR3 length is 13 residues. Germline loops: CDR1 KGHDR, CDR2 SFDVKD. The V gene end was trimmed by 9 bases and the J gene end by 4 bases; junction bases not matched to a gene: 4.

The V gene is TRBV5-1, the J gene TRBJ1-1, with 8 nucleotides matching TRBD1. V trimming: 4 bases; J trimming: 0 bases; junction bases outside the gene matches: 5. CDR1 is SGHRS, CDR2 YFSETQ, per germline. This CDR3 region has 15 residues. The CDR3 spells CASSGGQGLNTEAFF. In DNA, the CDR3 is TGCGCCAGCAGCGGCGGACAGGGTTTGAACACTGAAGCTTTCTTT.